The 10 T cell receptor beta chains below come from one sample, sequenced in a study of OX40 agonist ivuxolimab in advanced cancers. Generated by immunoSEQ multiplex PCR, the TCRdb table keeps only in-frame clones and is missing some. The data show some 84,000 clones, about 90% seen once. The sequences come from CD4+ or CD8+ T cells sorted from blood, collected in a trial of the OX40 agonist ivuxolimab. Receptors originate from an adult with an advanced solid tumor such as melanoma, head and neck, liver or kidney cancer.

CDR3 nucleotide sequence: TGTGCCAGCAGTGAGAAGCCCTCTAGCACAGATACGCAGTATTTT. This sequence encodes CASSEKPSSTDTQYF. The rearrangement joins TRBV6-4 to TRBJ2-3; no clear D gene. Germline V gene sequence: CDR1 MRHNA, CDR2 SNTAGT. This CDR3 spans 15 amino acids. The ends were cut back, 3 bases at V and 0 bases at J, with 10 bases in the middle.

The sample holds one count of this clone. The rearrangement links TRBV7-6 to TRBJ2-1; 15 bases line up with TRBD2. This CDR3 comprises 16 residues. V gave up 7 bases and J gave up 7 bases; unmatched junction bases: 8. CDR1 and CDR2 from the germline V gene are SGHVS and FNYEAQ. In DNA, the CDR3 is TGTGCCAGCACCCTTTGGACTAGCGGGGGGGCAAATGAGCAGTTCTTC. This encodes CASTLWTSGGANEQFF.

There are a few counts of this clone. The J gene is TRBJ1-2, the V gene TRBV11-2, with D possibly matching TRBD1 (5 bases). Germline V gives CDR1 SGHAT, CDR2 FQNNGV. The CDR3 runs to 14 residues. Trimming cost V 1 base and J 2 bases, with 8 bases left between them. In DNA form, the CDR3 reads TGTGCCAGCAGCTTAGTGCGGGGGAACTATGGCTACACCTTC. Residues: CASSLVRGNYGYTF.

The chain links TRBV5-1 to TRBJ1-1; TRBD1 matches at 9 bases. Germline V lookup: CDR1 SGHRS, CDR2 YFSETQ. The CDR3 covers 15 residues. Trimming at V came to 3 bases and at J to 8 bases, leaving 11 bases not matched to a gene. CDR3 amino acids: CASSSPTGGNPEAFF. The CDR3, as DNA: TGCGCCAGCAGCTCGCCGACAGGGGGGAACCCCGAAGCTTTCTTT.

The V and J genes are TRBV7-6 and TRBJ2-1; D uncertain. The CDR3 has 13 residues. The V gene lost 1 base and the J gene lost 10 bases, with 11 bases spanning the gap. Germline-derived CDR1 and CDR2 are SGHVS and FNYEAQ. CDR3 residues: CASSLDWTREQFF. CDR3 in DNA: TGTGCCAGCAGCTTAGACTGGACGAGGGAGCAGTTCTTC.

The chain combines TRBV27 with TRBJ2-7; no clear D. There are 13 residues in the CDR3. Germline-derived CDR1 and CDR2 are MNHEY and SMNVEV (reference sequence). Between the trimmed V and J ends, which lost 6 bases and 0 bases, there was a span of 9 bases. The CDR3 loop reads CASRPGRSYEQYF. Here the CDR3 DNA reads TGTGCCAGCAGACCTGGGCGCTCCTACGAGCAGTACTTC.

CDR3: CASSLFWQNTGELFF. The CDR3 nucleotides read TGTGCCAGCAGTTTATTTTGGCAAAACACCGGGGAGCTGTTTTTT. V usage is TRBV27 and J usage is TRBJ2-2; D remains ambiguous. Per germline, CDR1 MNHEY and CDR2 SMNVEV (reference sequence). The CDR3 sequence is 15 residues long. The ends were cut back, 1 base at V and 2 bases at J, with 8 bases in the middle.

This rearrangement joins TRBV7-2 to TRBJ2-5; TRBD2 aligns across 8 bases. Near its end, the DNA agrees better with TRBJ2-7, so the J call may be wrong. The CDR3 spans 14 residues. Germline assignment: CDR1 SGHTA and CDR2 FQGNSA. CDR3 DNA sequence: TGTGCCAGCAGCTTCGGCGGGGGGTCCTACGAGCAGTACTTC. Amino acid sequence: CASSFGGGSYEQYF.

The rearrangement links TRBV27 to TRBJ2-1; weak D call: TRBD1 (7 bases). V gave up 5 bases and J gave up 5 bases, with 19 bases separating them. The CDR3 contains 16 residues. Germline-derived CDR1 and CDR2 are MNHEY and SMNVEV (reference sequence). CDR3 in amino acids: CASSPSRGETNNEQFF. CDR3 DNA sequence: TGTGCCAGCAGTCCGTCCAGGGGGGAGACGAACAATGAGCAGTTCTTC.

V gene TRBV9 combines with J gene TRBJ1-1; 9 bases are a match to TRBD1. The J segment lost 6 bases and the V segment lost 2 bases, leaving 8 bases of the junction unmatched. This CDR3 region has 15 residues. Germline CDR1 and CDR2: SGDLS and YYNGEE. In nucleotides, the CDR3 is TGTGCCAGCAGCGTGACCGGGACAGGGAGAGCTGAAGCTTTCTTT. It specifies CASSVTGTGRAEAFF.